Listed here are 28 T cell receptor beta chains from one sample, sequenced in a study of regulatory T cells in long-lasting Graves disease. Specified time point: persistent/refractory GD, antithyroid drugs over 5 years with positive TRAb. Isolated PBMC RNA provided the starting material for the TCR library. TCR beta libraries were built with iRepertoire HTBI primers and Arm-PCR of CDR3 regions. TCRdb recomputed calls from the multiplex PCR reads with MiXCR, one row per CDR3 protein. Of over 350,000 distinct CDR3 sequences in the sample, around 21% are singletons; the top ten hold less than 25%. The starting material was peripheral blood mononuclear cells (PBMCs), obtained when the disease was refractory, from a patient treated with antithyroid drugs. These receptors were collected from a female donor with Graves disease.

This clonotype has ten or more counts. This chain connects TRBV24-1 to TRBJ2-2, with D hard to call. V dropped 5 bases and J dropped 1 base, with 7 bases sitting between them. This CDR3 has 14 amino acids. Germline CDR1 and CDR2: KGHDR and SFDVKD. The CDR3 loop is CATSVPENTGELFF. In nucleotides, the CDR3 is TGTGCCACCAGTGTACCCGAGAACACCGGGGAGCTGTTTTTT.

V gene TRBV12-3 or TRBV12-4 combines with J gene TRBJ2-3; D possibly corresponds to TRBD2 (6 bases). V dropped 6 bases and J dropped 0 bases, with 13 bases sitting between them. This CDR3 is 15 amino acids long. CDR3 nucleotide sequence: TGTGCCAGCAGCCCAGTCGGGACTAGCACAGATACGCAGTATTTT. Its protein is CASSPVGTSTDTQYF.

Note on this clonotype: Given a much more abundant clone one base away, this may be a read error. CDR3 nucleotide sequence: TGTGCCAGCAGCCAATCGACCTCCTACGGGGAGACCCGGTACTTC. It is translated as CASSQSTSYGETRYF. The chain couples TRBV3-1 to TRBJ2-5; D possibly corresponds to TRBD2 (5 bases). This CDR3 is 15 amino acids long. The germline CDR1 and CDR2 sequences are LGHDT and YNNKEL (reference sequence).

The chain recombines TRBV6-2 or TRBV6-3 with TRBJ1-5; perhaps TRBD1 as D (6 bases). CDR1 MNHEY and CDR2 SVGEGT come from the germline V gene. V was trimmed by 6 bases and J by 4 bases, leaving 16 bases between them. CDR3 length: 15 residues. DNA of the CDR3: TGTGCCAGCAGGCCCCGTGGGGGGACAAATCAGCCCCAGCATTTT. Its protein product is CASRPRGGTNQPQHF.

This clonotype was found many times. The chain links TRBV12-3 or TRBV12-4 to TRBJ1-1; a weak D match, TRBD1 (6 bases). This CDR3 spans 12 amino acids. Trimming stripped 6 bases from V and 7 bases from J, with 12 bases between. The CDR3 protein is CASSPADSEAFF. Written as DNA, the CDR3 is TGTGCCAGCAGCCCCGCGGACAGTGAAGCTTTCTTT.

V gene TRBV6-9 combines with J gene TRBJ2-7, with 12 positions matching TRBD2. V lost 3 bases, J lost 3 bases, and 6 bases stayed unmatched. This CDR3 spans 16 amino acids. CDR1 and CDR2 from the germline V gene are MNHGY and SVAAGI. CDR3 protein: CASSYSRTSGNYEQYF. CDR3 bases: TGTGCCAGCAGTTACAGTCGGACTAGCGGGAACTACGAGCAGTACTTC.

This clonotype has a count of ten or more. The chain recombines TRBV20-1 with TRBJ2-7; 8 bases are a match to TRBD1. Germline CDR1 and CDR2: DFQATT and SNEGSKA (reference sequence). V shed 6 bases and J 1 base; nucleotides not matched to a gene: 11. The CDR3 is 15 amino acids. The CDR3 DNA follows: TGCAGTGCAAATCAGGGGACAGGTTGGTCCTACGAGCAGTACTTC. This encodes CSANQGTGWSYEQYF.

This chain uses TRBV27 with TRBJ2-2; no clear D. CDR1 and CDR2 from the germline V gene are MNHEY and SMNVEV (reference sequence). This CDR3 region has 13 residues. Trimming removed 6 bases from V and 5 bases from J, with 10 bases in between. The CDR3 reads CASRGPVTGELFF. The DNA for the CDR3 is TGTGCCAGCAGAGGGCCGGTAACCGGGGAGCTGTTTTTT.

This clonotype was detected only a few times. J is TRBJ2-5 and V is TRBV20-1; TRBD2 matches at 12 bases. CDR1 DFQATT and CDR2 SNEGSKA come from the germline V gene (reference sequence). CDR3 size: 14 residues. The J segment lost 6 bases and the V segment lost 5 bases, leaving 7 bases of the junction unmatched. CDR3 coding DNA: TGCAGTGCTGGACCGACTAGCGGGAGTCAGACCCAGTACTTC. This sequence encodes CSAGPTSGSQTQYF.

This clonotype was recorded many times. The chain carries TRBV20-1 and TRBJ2-6; D remains unclear. The CDR3 loop spans 15 amino acids. V lost 3 bases, J lost 2 bases, and 11 bases lay in between. Per the germline V gene, CDR1 is DFQATT and CDR2 is SNEGSKA (reference sequence). CDR3 coding DNA: TGCAGTGCTAGGGATCCCATTCCTGGGGCCAACGTCCTGACTTTC. The encoded protein is CSARDPIPGANVLTF.

This chain joins TRBV9 and TRBJ2-5; D might be TRBD1 or TRBD2, each matching 5 bases. The germline V gene encodes CDR1 SGDLS and CDR2 YYNGEE. CDR3 length equals 15 residues. The V end was cut by 0 bases, the J end by 5 bases, with 14 bases between. CDR3 sequence reads: CASSVEGVKGETQYF. DNA for the CDR3: TGTGCCAGCAGCGTAGAGGGAGTAAAGGGGGAGACCCAGTACTTC.

To note about this clonotype: It may be a read error: a sequence one base away is much more abundant. The gene calls are TRBV11-2 and TRBJ1-2; 10 bases map to TRBD1. Trimming removed 6 bases from V and 6 bases from J; junction bases left unmatched: 4. This CDR3 has 13 amino acids. Germline V lookup: CDR1 SGHAT, CDR2 FQNNGV. DNA of the CDR3: TGTGCCAGCAGTTCCGGGACAGGGGATGGCTACACCTTC. This gives the protein CASSSGTGDGYTF.

This clonotype appeared a few times. The chain employs TRBV5-8 and TRBJ2-2; perhaps TRBD2 as D (5 bases). Trimming removed 2 bases from V and 3 bases from J, with 11 bases in between. Germline CDR1 is SGHTS and CDR2 is YDEGEE. The CDR3 contains 15 residues. The CDR3 region has the DNA TGTGCCAGCAGCTTTGTCGCGCGGGACACCGGGGAGCTGTTTTTT. As protein: CASSFVARDTGELFF.

This clonotype was counted many times. V gene TRBV11-2 combines with J gene TRBJ2-1; 9 positions match TRBD2. There are 14 residues in the CDR3. V lost 5 bases and J lost 7; bases outside the gene matches: 6. Germline lookup yields CDR1 SGHAT and CDR2 FQNNGV. The CDR3 bases are TGTGCCAGCAGCCTAGCGGGATCTTCGAATGAGCAGTTCTTC. This encodes CASSLAGSSNEQFF.

This clonotype has just a few counts. The rearrangement joins TRBV6-1 to TRBJ1-5; D call uncertain. The CDR3 is 13 amino acids. The germline V gene encodes CDR1 MNHNS and CDR2 SASEGT. Trimming took 4 bases from V and 3 from J, leaving 7 bases between them. As DNA, the CDR3 is TGTGCCAGCAGTGCCGGATACAATCAGCCCCAGCATTTT. Its translation: CASSAGYNQPQHF.

V usage is TRBV27 and J usage is TRBJ2-1; possibly TRBD2 for D (5 bases). V shed 3 bases and J shed 0 bases, with 6 bases lying between them. The CDR3 spans 14 residues. Germline CDR1 reads MNHEY; CDR2 reads SMNVEV (reference sequence). The CDR3 loop is CASSFTSSYNEQFF. DNA of the CDR3: TGTGCCAGCAGTTTCACTAGCTCCTACAATGAGCAGTTCTTC.

Note on this clonotype: At one of its ends the junction is not consistent with the germline gene, which may arise from a read error. This chain joins TRBV7-9 and TRBJ2-6; 10 bases are shared with TRBD1. Germline assignment: CDR1 SEHNR and CDR2 FQNEAQ (reference sequence). This CDR3 has 13 residues. The CDR3 nucleotides read TGCGCCAGCAGTCCGGGACAGGGGCGCGTCCTGACTTTC. It is translated as CASSPGQGRVLTF.

In this sample, this clonotype turned up many times. The chain couples TRBV7-2 to TRBJ2-5; TRBD2 aligns across 9 bases. V was pared by 1 base and J by 7 bases, with 4 bases of the junction left unmatched. This CDR3 contains 14 residues. Germline V gene data show CDR1 as SGHTA and CDR2 as FQGNSA. The CDR3 DNA follows: TGTGCCAGCAGCTTAGTTCGAGCGGGAGGGACCCAGTACTTC. It codes for CASSLVRAGGTQYF.

This clonotype appeared many times. J is TRBJ1-4 and V is TRBV6-5; D ambiguous. V lost 0 bases, J lost 7 bases, and 6 bases lay in between. The CDR3 has 13 residues. Per germline, CDR1 MNHEY and CDR2 SVGAGI. The chain's CDR3 is CASSYSTGEKLFF. CDR3 DNA: TGTGCCAGCAGTTACTCGACGGGTGAAAAACTGTTTTTT.

This clonotype was observed a handful of times. This chain links TRBV2 with TRBJ1-1, with 8 positions matching TRBD1. CDR1 SNHLY and CDR2 FYNNEI come from the germline V gene. V dropped 4 bases and J dropped 4; count of bases not matched to a gene: 5. There are 14 residues in the CDR3. CDR3 sequence: CASSGQGAVTEAFF. In nucleotides, the CDR3 is TGTGCCAGCAGTGGGCAGGGGGCGGTCACTGAAGCTTTCTTT.

V usage is TRBV7-2 and J usage is TRBJ2-7, with D possibly being TRBD1 (6 bases). The CDR3 runs 15 residues. Germline V lookup: CDR1 SGHTA, CDR2 FQGNSA. Trimming cost V 7 bases and J 6 bases, with 22 bases left between them. Here the CDR3 DNA reads TGTGCCAGCAACTCGGATAGGGGGAGTTCCGGCGAGCAGTACTTC. Protein product: CASNSDRGSSGEQYF.

The chain carries TRBV6-2 or TRBV6-3 and TRBJ2-7; D may be TRBD1 (5 bases). The CDR3 has 17 residues. Germline V CDR1 and CDR2: MNHEY, SVGEGT. V was shortened by 7 bases and J by 1 base, with 23 bases between the two germline ends. The CDR3 spells CASKTGISRARSYEQYF. CDR3 DNA: TGTGCCAGCAAAACGGGCATAAGCAGGGCAAGATCCTACGAGCAGTACTTC.

This clonotype has a count of ten or more. The chain carries TRBV28 and TRBJ2-5; possibly TRBD2 for D (7 bases). The CDR3 totals 14 residues. Germline assignment: CDR1 MDHEN and CDR2 SYDVKM. V lost 2 bases and J 7 bases, leaving 14 bases between the germline ends. DNA of the CDR3: TGTGCCAGCAGTTTAGGTAGAGGGGGGGGGACCCAGTACTTC. This gives the protein CASSLGRGGGTQYF. Drawing the rest from reference TRBV28 and TRBJ2-5, the complete variable domain is DVKVTQSSRYLVKRTGEKVFLECVQDMDHENMFWYRQDPGLGLRLIYFSYDVKMKEKGDIPEGYSVSREKKERFSLILESASTNQTSMYLCASSLGRGGGTQYFGPGTRLLVL.

This chain joins TRBV20-1 and TRBJ2-5, with D possibly being TRBD2 (7 bases). Germline assignment: CDR1 DFQATT and CDR2 SNEGSKA (reference sequence). The length of the CDR3 is 15 residues. The CDR3 sequence: CRTEGWGGRPETQYF. The CDR3 nucleotides read TGCAGAACCGAAGGGTGGGGGGGCCGGCCAGAGACCCAGTACTTC.

The chain has TRBV6-6 and TRBJ1-1; D gene uncertain. The V gene's germline CDR1 is MNHNY and CDR2 SVGAGI (reference sequence). CDR3 length: 13 residues. V was trimmed by 0 bases and J by 2 bases, leaving 4 bases between them. The CDR3 here is CASSYSINTEAFF. For the CDR3, the DNA is TGTGCCAGCAGTTACTCTATTAACACTGAAGCTTTCTTT.

Only a few counts were recorded for this clonotype. V gene TRBV6-4 combines with J gene TRBJ1-5, with D unclear. The V gene lost 2 bases and the J gene lost 5 bases, with 13 bases spanning the gap. The CDR3 extends over 15 amino acids. Germline CDR1 and CDR2: MRHNA and SNTAGT. The CDR3 loop is CASSDVPRSYQPQHF. The CDR3 DNA follows: TGTGCCAGCAGTGACGTCCCGAGGTCGTATCAGCCCCAGCATTTT.

V usage is TRBV5-6 and J usage is TRBJ2-7; 11 bases map to TRBD2. This CDR3 region has 17 residues. After removal of 0 bases from V and 2 bases from J, the junction contained 7 bases not matched to a gene. The germline gives CDR1 SGHDT, CDR2 YYEEEE. The CDR3 nucleotides read TGTGCCAGCAGCTTGGGACTAGCGGGGAGTTTTCCCTACGAGCAGTACTTC. This translates into CASSLGLAGSFPYEQYF. Filled out from reference TRBV5-6 and TRBJ2-7, the complete variable domain reads DAGVTQSPTHLIKTRGQQVTLRCSPKSGHDTVSWYQQALGQGPQFIFQYYEEEERQRGNFPDRFSGHQFPNYSSELNVNALLLGDSALYLCASSLGLAGSFPYEQYFGPGTRLTVT.

This clonotype was found many times. The rearrangement links TRBV7-2 to TRBJ2-2; weak D call: TRBD1 (6 bases). The CDR3 extends over 13 amino acids. Per germline, CDR1 SGHTA and CDR2 FQGNSA. V was shortened by 6 bases and J by 5 bases, with 10 bases between the two germline ends. The CDR3: CASSLRGTGELFF. The CDR3 bases are TGTGCCAGCAGTCTCAGGGGTACCGGGGAGCTGTTTTTT.